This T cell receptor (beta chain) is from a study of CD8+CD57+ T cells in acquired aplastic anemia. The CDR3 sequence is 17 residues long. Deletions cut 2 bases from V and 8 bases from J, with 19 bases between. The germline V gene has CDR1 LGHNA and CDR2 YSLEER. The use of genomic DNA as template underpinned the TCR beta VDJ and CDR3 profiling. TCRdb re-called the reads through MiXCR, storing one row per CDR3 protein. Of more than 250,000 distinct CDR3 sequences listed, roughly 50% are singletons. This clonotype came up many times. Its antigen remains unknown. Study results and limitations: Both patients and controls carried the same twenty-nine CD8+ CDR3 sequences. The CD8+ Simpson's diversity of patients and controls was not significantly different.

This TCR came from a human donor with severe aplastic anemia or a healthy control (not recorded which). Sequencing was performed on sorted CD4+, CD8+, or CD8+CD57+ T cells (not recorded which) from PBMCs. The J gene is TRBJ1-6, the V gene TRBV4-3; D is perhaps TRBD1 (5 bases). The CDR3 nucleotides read TGCGCCAGCAGCCAATTACCGGGACCTCGGGCGGATTCACCCCTCCACTTT. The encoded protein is CASSQLPGPRADSPLHF.